This T cell receptor (beta chain) was identified in a study of control samples from healthy donors and cancer patients. Sequencing was performed with immunoSEQ multiplex PCR; in TCRdb, only in-frame clones are kept and a portion is missing. Of some 99,000 clones in the sample, approximately 90% were seen once. This receptor was taken from a woman aged 45 to 65 in good health. The sequenced material came from blood.

Here the CDR3 DNA reads TGTGCCAGCTCACCACCGACAGGGGCTAACAATCAGCCCCAGCATTTT. This codes for CASSPPTGANNQPQHF. The rearrangement links TRBV18 to TRBJ1-5; 8 nucleotides line up with TRBD1. Germline V gene data show CDR1 as KGHSH and CDR2 as LQKENI. After removal of 0 bases from V and 3 bases from J, the junction contained 4 bases not matched to a gene. The CDR3 runs 16 residues.